These 31 T cell receptor beta chains were sequenced from one sample in a study of cytomegalovirus exposure and HLA in healthy donors. PCR was performed using 60 Vbeta and 13 Jbeta primers. TCRdb's copy holds only in-frame clones and misses some; the assay was immunoSEQ multiplex PCR. The sample lists some 76,000 clones, around four fifths seen once, with over 7% in the top ten. Sequenced material: PBMCs. All receptors derive from a woman in her 40s in good health and CMV-seropositive.

The rearrangement joins TRBV4-1 to TRBJ1-5, with D perhaps TRBD1 (5 bases). Germline-derived CDR1 and CDR2 are MGHRA and YSYEKL. The V gene lost 3 bases and the J gene lost 0 bases, with 15 bases spanning the gap. CDR3 length: 17 residues. The CDR3 sequence is CASSHRIRQNSNQPQHF. CDR3 DNA sequence: TGCGCCAGCAGCCATAGAATCCGACAGAATAGCAATCAGCCCCAGCATTTT.

CDR3 protein: CASSLVTGNNEQFF. DNA for the CDR3: TGTGCCAGCAGCTTAGTCACGGGAAACAATGAGCAGTTCTTC. V and J are TRBV7-8 and TRBJ2-1, with TRBD2 as a possible D gene (5 bases). The CDR3 sequence is 14 residues long. Trimming took off 1 base at V and 5 bases at J, with 9 bases between the two ends. CDR1 is SGHVS and CDR2 is FQNEAQ in the germline V gene.

V usage is TRBV28 and J usage is TRBJ1-2; 12 positions agree with TRBD1. This CDR3 comprises 17 residues. Germline-derived CDR1 and CDR2 are MDHEN and SYDVKM. Losses at the gene ends were 5 bases for V and 3 bases for J; bases not matched to a gene: 10. DNA of the CDR3: TGTGCCAGCAGTCCCCCCGGGACAGGGGGCTCTTACTATGGCTACACCTTC. As protein: CASSPPGTGGSYYGYTF.

This chain connects TRBV4-2 to TRBJ2-5, with a weak D call TRBD1 (6 bases). The CDR3 runs 16 residues. V was clipped by 3 bases and J by 0 bases, with 14 bases between them. Germline CDR1 is LGHNA and CDR2 is YNFKEQ. The CDR3 region has the DNA TGTGCCAGCAGCCAGGCTACCGGGACAAACCAAGAGACCCAGTACTTC. Amino acid sequence: CASSQATGTNQETQYF.

In this sample, this clone turned up once. The chain joins TRBV9 to TRBJ2-7; D is undetermined. The CDR3 is 13 amino acids. CDR1 and CDR2 (germline): SGDLS, YYNGEE. Trimming stripped 0 bases from V and 1 base from J, with 5 bases between. The CDR3 loop is CASSVATSYEQYF. The CDR3 DNA reads as TGTGCCAGCAGCGTAGCTACTTCCTACGAGCAGTACTTC.

This rearrangement joins TRBV9 to TRBJ2-3, with D maybe TRBD2 (6 bases). Trimming shortened V by 0 bases and J by 5 bases, and 16 bases separated the two germline ends. The CDR3 is made up of 16 amino acids. CDR1 is SGDLS, CDR2 YYNGEE, per germline. The CDR3 sequence: CASSVAQRVRVDTQYF. CDR3 bases: TGTGCCAGCAGCGTAGCACAGCGGGTACGAGTAGATACGCAGTATTTT.

This clone was seen just once. The chain couples TRBV28 to TRBJ2-5, with 13 bases aligning to TRBD2. The J call is doubtful: the DNA matches TRBJ2-7 better. The CDR3 is 15 residues long. Germline values: CDR1 MDHEN, CDR2 SYDVKM. CDR3 sequence (DNA): TGTGCCAGCAGAGCCCAGGGACTAGCGGGGACCGAGCAGTACTTC. This translates into CASRAQGLAGTEQYF.

The chain is built from TRBV29-1 and TRBJ1-2; TRBD1 matches at 7 bases. V shed 2 bases, J shed 2 bases, and the junction held 5 bases outside the gene matches. The germline CDR1 and CDR2 sequences are SQVTM and ANQGSEA. The CDR3 covers 14 residues. This CDR3 is CSVEFRGPNYGYTF. Here the CDR3 DNA reads TGCAGCGTTGAATTTAGGGGGCCCAACTATGGCTACACCTTC.

The chain couples TRBV2 to TRBJ2-7, with TRBD1 matching 7 bases. The CDR3 runs to 14 residues. Per germline, CDR1 SNHLY and CDR2 FYNNEI. V dropped 6 bases and J dropped 0; count of bases not matched to a gene: 5. CDR3 loop: CASSSTGNSYEQYF. In DNA, the CDR3 is TGTGCCAGCAGCTCGACAGGGAACTCCTACGAGCAGTACTTC.

This sequence joins TRBV6-6 and TRBJ2-7, with 10 bases identical to TRBD1. The ends lost 6 bases at V and 7 bases at J; junction bases unmatched: 6. The CDR3 contains 13 residues. Germline V gene sequence: CDR1 MNHNY, CDR2 SVGAGI (reference sequence). Here the CDR3 reads CASSHDRGREQYF. The CDR3 nucleotides read TGTGCCAGCAGCCATGACAGGGGGCGGGAGCAGTACTTC.

Comments on this clone: At one end, the junction sequence differs from germline, possibly due to a read error. The chain joins TRBV7-9 to TRBJ2-7; 9 nucleotides line up with TRBD1. CDR3 length equals 15 residues. Looked up from germline, CDR1 is SEHNR and CDR2 is FQNEAQ (reference sequence). The CDR3 protein is CSSSLGQGFDYEQYF. CDR3 DNA sequence: TGTTCCAGCAGCTTGGGACAGGGCTTCGACTACGAGCAGTACTTC.

This chain joins TRBV9 and TRBJ1-2; no definite D call. This CDR3 is built from 16 residues. Germline CDR1 SGDLS, CDR2 YYNGEE. V was trimmed by 0 bases and J by 0 bases, leaving 12 bases between them. CDR3 DNA: TGTGCCAGCAGCGTAGCTTCCACAGATACTAACTATGGCTACACCTTC. Its translation is CASSVASTDTNYGYTF.

The chain couples TRBV30 to TRBJ1-1, with unresolved D. CDR1 is GTSNPN, CDR2 SVGIG, per germline (reference sequence). Trimming removed 2 bases at V and 8 bases at J, with 15 bases between. The length of the CDR3 is 13 residues. The CDR3 DNA reads as TGTGCCTGGAGTCGGACGGAGGGCGGGGAAGCTTTCTTT. This sequence encodes CAWSRTEGGEAFF.

The chain carries TRBV11-2 and TRBJ1-1; 7 nucleotides match TRBD1. The CDR3 extends over 17 amino acids. In germline, CDR1 is SGHAT, CDR2 FQNNGV. V was pared by 4 bases and J by 0 bases, with 11 bases of the junction left unmatched. The CDR3 nucleotides are TGTGCCAGCAGCTCCCGACAGGGACCCTTTATGAACACTGAAGCTTTCTTT. Protein sequence: CASSSRQGPFMNTEAFF.

This clone appeared a few times. The same CDR3 is also encoded by other DNA sequences in this sample. The chain links TRBV19 to TRBJ2-5; D remains ambiguous. CDR3 size: 15 residues. The V gene lost 5 bases and the J gene lost 3 bases, with 16 bases spanning the gap. Germline CDR1 is LNHDA and CDR2 is SQIVND (reference sequence). The DNA for the CDR3 is TGTGCCAGTAGTTCACTGGGCACAGACAAAGAGACCCAGTACTTC. This codes for CASSSLGTDKETQYF.

The chain is built from TRBV30 and TRBJ1-2, with no clear D. CDR3 length: 12 residues. Germline lookup yields CDR1 GTSNPN and CDR2 SVGIG (reference sequence). Trimming left V 0 bases short and J 8 bases short, with 10 bases between. CDR3 nucleotide sequence: TGTGCCTGGAGTGTAGCGATCGGCGGCTACACCTTC. As protein: CAWSVAIGGYTF.

The chain links TRBV30 to TRBJ2-5, with 10 bases fitting TRBD2. V lost 7 bases and J lost 7; bases outside the gene matches: 12. Germline V gene lookup returns CDR1 GTSNPN and CDR2 SVGIG (reference sequence). The CDR3 has 14 amino acids. The CDR3 here is CASGVASGGVTQYF. In DNA, the CDR3 is TGTGCCTCCGGTGTGGCTAGCGGGGGAGTGACCCAGTACTTC.

This clone came up a few times. The chain joins TRBV18 to TRBJ1-2, with 8 bases that match TRBD1. The CDR3 covers 15 residues. Trimming cost V 4 bases and J 4 bases; bases outside gene matches: 8. In germline, CDR1 is KGHSH, CDR2 LQKENI. The CDR3 DNA reads TGTGCCAGCTCACAACCGGACAGGGCTCTCTATGGCTACACCTTC. Its translation is CASSQPDRALYGYTF.

The chain links TRBV28 to TRBJ2-4; 9 nucleotides align to TRBD2. V was pared by 5 bases and J by 6 bases, with 5 bases of the junction left unmatched. Germline CDR1 MDHEN, CDR2 SYDVKM. The CDR3 consists of 14 residues. The CDR3 loop reads CASSKPSGVNIQYF. CDR3 nucleotides: TGTGCCAGCAGTAAACCTAGCGGGGTAAACATTCAGTACTTC.

The chain joins TRBV9 to TRBJ1-2, with TRBD1 identical over 10 bases. The CDR3 spans 15 residues. Trimming removed 1 base from V and 6 bases from J; junction bases left unmatched: 6. Looked up from germline, CDR1 is SGDLS and CDR2 is YYNGEE. CDR3 sequence reads: CASSVRVGTGDGYTF. DNA for the CDR3: TGTGCCAGCAGCGTAAGAGTCGGGACAGGGGATGGCTACACCTTC.

The chain employs TRBV19 and TRBJ1-4, with D possibly being TRBD1 (5 bases). CDR1 is LNHDA, CDR2 SQIVND, per germline (reference sequence). CDR3 length: 13 residues. V gave up 11 bases and J gave up 8 bases, with 18 bases separating them. CDR3 coding DNA: TGTGCCGGGAGGGGAGGTCGAGAGGAAAAACTGTTTTTT. This translates into CAGRGGREEKLFF. The full variable domain, completed using reference TRBV19 and TRBJ1-4, is DGGITQSPKYLFRKEGQNVTLSCEQNLNHDAMYWYRQDPGQGLRLIYYSQIVNDFQKGDIAEGYSVSREKKESFPLTVTSAQKNPTAFYLCAGRGGREEKLFFGSGTQLSVL.

The CDR3 sequence: CASSSVQAGGYTF. Here the CDR3 DNA reads TGTGCCAGCTCCTCAGTACAGGCCGGCGGCTACACCTTC. The V gene is TRBV6-1, the J gene TRBJ1-2; D may be TRBD1 (5 bases). Trimming took 8 bases from V and 8 from J, leaving 18 bases between them. The germline gives CDR1 MNHNS, CDR2 SASEGT. The CDR3 is 13 amino acids.

The rearrangement uses TRBV7-3 and TRBJ1-1, with D possibly matching TRBD1 (5 bases). With 5 bases removed from V and 6 bases from J, the gap between germline ends came to 16 bases. The CDR3 contains 14 residues. CDR1 and CDR2 (germline): SGHTA, FQGTGA. Here the CDR3 reads CASSPTWGAAEAFF. Here the CDR3 DNA reads TGTGCCAGCAGCCCGACTTGGGGCGCCGCTGAAGCTTTCTTT.

This clone was detected only once. This sequence joins TRBV27 and TRBJ2-5; weak D call: TRBD1 (9 bases). The J call is in doubt because the DNA end fits TRBJ2-7 better. The germline gives CDR1 MNHEY, CDR2 SMNVEV (reference sequence). The CDR3 has 16 residues. The CDR3 region is CASSLLAGQGTYEQYF. The CDR3 nucleotides read TGTGCCAGCAGTTTATTAGCGGGACAGGGCACCTACGAGCAGTACTTC.

This clone was seen a few times. The rearrangement joins TRBV11-2 to TRBJ2-3, with 12 positions matching TRBD2. The V and J ends lost 5 bases and 1 base, in that order; junction bases with no gene match: 7. Germline V gives CDR1 SGHAT, CDR2 FQNNGV. CDR3 size: 17 residues. CDR3 sequence (DNA): TGTGCCAGCAGCCAGTGGACTAGCGGGGTTCGCACAGATACGCAGTATTTT. It specifies CASSQWTSGVRTDTQYF.

With respect to this clone: A read error may account for a junction end that differs from germline. V and J are TRBV7-9 and TRBJ2-5, with 9 bases lining up with TRBD2. This CDR3 contains 14 residues. Germline V gene lookup returns CDR1 SEHNR and CDR2 FQNEAQ (reference sequence). The DNA of the CDR3 is TGTTCCAGCAGCTGGACTAGCGCTCAAGAGACCCAGTACTTC. Its protein product is CSSSWTSAQETQYF. Using reference TRBV7-9 and TRBJ2-5 for the parts outside the CDR3, the full variable domain is DTGVSQNPRHKITKRGQNVTFRCDPISEHNRLYWYRQTLGQGPEFLTYFQNEAQLEKSRLLSDRFSAERPKGSFSTLEIQRTEQGDSAMYLCSSSWTSAQETQYFGPGTRLLVL.

This clone showed up just a few times. The CDR3 sequence: CASGQDAYEQYF. The CDR3 nucleotides are TGTGCCAGCGGACAGGACGCCTACGAGCAGTACTTC. The chain joins TRBV6-5 to TRBJ2-7; 7 bases align to TRBD1. The CDR3 runs 12 residues. Trimming cost V 8 bases and J 2 bases; bases outside gene matches: 3. Germline V gene lookup returns CDR1 MNHEY and CDR2 SVGAGI.

This clone was recorded only once. V and J are TRBV5-4 and TRBJ1-6, with D possibly matching TRBD1 (5 bases). CDR3 size: 12 residues. The V end lost 4 bases, the J end lost 10 bases, and 9 bases lay between the germline ends. The germline V gene has CDR1 SGHNT and CDR2 YYREEE (reference sequence). CDR3 sequence: CASSLRASPLHF. CDR3 sequence (DNA): TGTGCCAGCAGCCTCAGGGCGTCACCCCTCCACTTT.

This chain joins TRBV5-1 and TRBJ1-1; 8 bases match TRBD1. The CDR3 spans 14 residues. The V segment lost 1 base and the J segment 6 bases; nucleotides outside the gene matches: 5. Germline values: CDR1 SGHRS, CDR2 YFSETQ. As DNA, the CDR3 is TGCGCCAGCAGCTTGTCGGACAGGGTCCCTGAAGCTTTCTTT. Protein product: CASSLSDRVPEAFF. The whole variable domain, filled in from reference TRBV5-1 and TRBJ1-1, reads KAGVTQTPRYLIKTRGQQVTLSCSPISGHRSVSWYQQTPGQGLQFLFEYFSETQRNKGNFPGRFSGRQFSNSRSEMNVSTLELGDSALYLCASSLSDRVPEAFFGQGTRLTVV.

V is TRBV5-6 and J is TRBJ2-1; possible D gene TRBD2, 5 bases. This CDR3 has 15 residues. In germline, CDR1 is SGHDT, CDR2 YYEEEE. V lost 4 bases and J lost 4, with 15 bases in between. CDR3 sequence: CASSVRRARYNEQFF. CDR3 coding DNA: TGTGCCAGCAGCGTCAGGCGGGCTAGGTACAATGAGCAGTTCTTC.

The V gene is TRBV2, the J gene TRBJ2-1; weak D call: TRBD1 (5 bases). This CDR3 comprises 14 residues. V was cut by 3 bases and J by 4 bases, with 10 bases left in between. Looked up from germline, CDR1 is SNHLY and CDR2 is FYNNEI. The CDR3 region is CASSDQGPYNEQFF. CDR3 coding DNA: TGTGCCAGCAGTGACCAGGGCCCTTACAATGAGCAGTTCTTC.